Sequencing of this T cell receptor beta chain was carried out in a study of T-cell reconstitution after alpha-beta-depleted transplantation in children. The V end was cut by 7 bases, the J end by 3 bases, with 11 bases between. CDR3 length equals 12 residues. CDR1 and CDR2 (germline): DFQATT, SNEGSKA (reference sequence). During its preparation, the TCRbeta library received unique molecular identifiers. TCRdb called the PCR reads again in MiXCR, with one record for every CDR3 protein. The table has nearly 550,000 distinct CDR3 sequences, around 19% seen once. This chain uses TRBV20-1 with TRBJ2-3, with D possibly matching TRBD1 (6 bases). The source material was PBMCs from the stem cell graft donor, sampled from the stem cell graft. The receptor's source is a human donor who donated a stem cell graft to a child with acute lymphoblastic leukemia. CDR3 DNA: TGCAGTGTGGAGGACAGTACAGATACGCAGTATTTT. It translates to CSVEDSTDTQYF.